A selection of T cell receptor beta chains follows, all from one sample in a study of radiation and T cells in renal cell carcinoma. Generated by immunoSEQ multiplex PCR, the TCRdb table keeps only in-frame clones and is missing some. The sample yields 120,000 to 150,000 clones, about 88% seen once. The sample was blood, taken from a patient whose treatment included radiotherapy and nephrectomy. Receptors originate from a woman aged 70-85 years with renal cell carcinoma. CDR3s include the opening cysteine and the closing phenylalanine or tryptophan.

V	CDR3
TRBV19	CASKMIVGTGVQFGNQPQHF
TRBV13	CASSLGRRTYYEQYF
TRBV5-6	CASSLAPGRNTEAFF
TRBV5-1	CASSREGAYNSPLHF
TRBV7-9	CASSPWTGNPVGQGYTF
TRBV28	CASSLWDTDGTGELFF
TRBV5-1	CASSPGLRGGGDREQYF
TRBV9	CASSPGTLAKNIQYF
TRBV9	CASSGGTGAYNEQFF
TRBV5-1	CASSLASGGSYNEQFF
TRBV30	CAWKADLAGFTDTQYF
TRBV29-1	CSVWVTGEYEQYF
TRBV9	CASSVSSSEADTQYF
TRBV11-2	CASSTPGGNGYTF
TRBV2	CASTLGTTQETQYF
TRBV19	CATEGSRALSYGYTF
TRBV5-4	CASRAETPNSPLHF